These T cell receptor beta chains were read from a single sample in a study of regulatory T cells in long-lasting Graves disease. TCRdb independently ran MiXCR on the multiplex PCR reads; one entry per CDR3 protein. The sample shows about 460,000 distinct CDR3 sequences, 20% to 25% of them seen only once. The specimen was peripheral blood mononuclear cells (PBMCs), collected when the disease was refractory, from a patient treated with antithyroid drugs. These receptors all come from a female donor with Graves disease. Both conserved end residues are part of each CDR3. D genes are given only for firm matches. Where a row states a size, it is once, few, many or the class of an expanded clone; other rows omit it.

j_call: TRBJ2-3
v_call: TRBV7-2
d_call: TRBD1
clone_size: NA
cdr3_nt: TGTGCCAGCAGCTTAGAGGGACAGGCCAGCACAGATACGCAGTATTTT
cdr3_aa: CASSLEGQASTDTQYF

j_call: TRBJ1-2
v_call: TRBV7-2
d_call: TRBD1
clone_size: many
cdr3_nt: TGTGCCAGCAGCCACCGGGACAGGCCTAACTATGGCTACACCTTC
cdr3_aa: CASSHRDRPNYGYTF

j_call: TRBJ1-1
v_call: TRBV3-2
d_call: NA
clone_size: NA
cdr3_nt: TGTGCCAGCAGCCAAGAGAGGGGAGCAGCTTTCTTT
cdr3_aa: CASSQERGAAFF

j_call: TRBJ2-7
v_call: TRBV3-1
d_call: NA
clone_size: NA
cdr3_nt: TGTGCCAGCAGCCACGGGGAGGGACACTACGAGCAGTACTTC
cdr3_aa: CASSHGEGHYEQYF

j_call: TRBJ2-1
v_call: TRBV12-3/TRBV12-4
d_call: TRBD1
clone_size: few
cdr3_nt: TGTGCCAGCACCTTAAGGCGACAGGGGGCCAAGGGTGAGCAGTTCTTC
cdr3_aa: CASTLRRQGAKGEQFF

j_call: TRBJ2-5
v_call: TRBV6-1
d_call: NA
clone_size: few
cdr3_nt: TGTGCCGGGGGCCGGGGAGAGACCCAGTACTTC
cdr3_aa: CAGGRGETQYF

j_call: TRBJ1-1
v_call: TRBV29-1
d_call: NA
clone_size: few
cdr3_nt: TGCAGCGCCAAGGGGGGGTTGAACACTGAAGCTTTCTTT
cdr3_aa: CSAKGGLNTEAFF

j_call: TRBJ2-1
v_call: TRBV9
d_call: NA
clone_size: few
cdr3_nt: TGTGCCAGCAGCTATTCCGTTAATGAGCAGTTCTTC
cdr3_aa: CASSYSVNEQFF

j_call: TRBJ2-1
v_call: TRBV3-1
d_call: TRBD2
clone_size: once
cdr3_nt: TGTGCCAGCAGCCGCCACGGGGCGGGAGGGCCGAATGAGCAGTTCTTC
cdr3_aa: CASSRHGAGGPNEQFF

j_call: TRBJ1-2
v_call: TRBV9
d_call: TRBD1
clone_size: NA
cdr3_nt: TGTGCCAGCAGCCCGAACAGGGGGAAGTACTATGGCTACACCTTC
cdr3_aa: CASSPNRGKYYGYTF

j_call: TRBJ2-1
v_call: TRBV20-1
d_call: TRBD1
clone_size: few
cdr3_nt: TGCAGTGCCCCTGAACTCGCAGGGGGATACGCAGAGCAGTTCTTC
cdr3_aa: CSAPELAGGYAEQFF

j_call: TRBJ2-7
v_call: TRBV6-1
d_call: NA
clone_size: many
cdr3_nt: TGTGCCAGCAGCAGCCTCGACACAGGGACGTACGAGCAGTACTTC
cdr3_aa: CASSSLDTGTYEQYF

j_call: TRBJ2-5
v_call: TRBV28
d_call: NA
clone_size: many
cdr3_nt: TGTGCCAGCAGTTTAGAAGCGGACGGGGAGACCCAGTACTTC
cdr3_aa: CASSLEADGETQYF

j_call: TRBJ2-2
v_call: TRBV6-2/TRBV6-3
d_call: NA
clone_size: many
cdr3_nt: TGTGCCAGCAGTTATATTGCCGGGGAGCTGTTTTTT
cdr3_aa: CASSYIAGELFF

j_call: TRBJ2-7
v_call: TRBV29-1
d_call: TRBD2
clone_size: many
cdr3_nt: TGCAGCGCACGGACTAGCGGAAGAGGGGAGCAGTACTTC
cdr3_aa: CSARTSGRGEQYF

j_call: TRBJ1-5
v_call: TRBV5-1
d_call: NA
clone_size: few
cdr3_nt: TGCGCCAGCAGCGACACCGGGCCCCCCAGAGGTCAGCCCCAGCATTTT
cdr3_aa: CASSDTGPPRGQPQHF

j_call: TRBJ2-7
v_call: TRBV19
d_call: NA
clone_size: NA
cdr3_nt: TGTGCCACCAGGACAGACTACGAGCAGTACTTC
cdr3_aa: CATRTDYEQYF

j_call: TRBJ1-5
v_call: TRBV19
d_call: NA
clone_size: few
cdr3_nt: TGTGCCAGTAGTATGGTAGGGAATCAGCCCCAGCATTTT
cdr3_aa: CASSMVGNQPQHF

j_call: TRBJ2-2
v_call: TRBV28
d_call: NA
clone_size: many
cdr3_nt: TGTGCCAGCAGTTTCCCGGGAACCGGGGAGCTGTTTTTT
cdr3_aa: CASSFPGTGELFF

j_call: TRBJ1-5
v_call: TRBV6-2/TRBV6-3
d_call: NA
clone_size: many
cdr3_nt: TGTGCCAGCAGTAACCGGGACTCCGGCCCCCAGCATTTT
cdr3_aa: CASSNRDSGPQHF

j_call: TRBJ2-4
v_call: TRBV9
d_call: NA
clone_size: once
cdr3_nt: TGTGCCAGCAGCGTAGTGGGGGAATCAAACATTCAGTACTTC
cdr3_aa: CASSVVGESNIQYF

j_call: TRBJ1-6
v_call: TRBV19
d_call: NA
clone_size: NA
cdr3_nt: TGTGCCAGTAGTATCCGGGACTCCCGGAGATCCCTCCACTTT
cdr3_aa: CASSIRDSRRSLHF

j_call: TRBJ2-5
v_call: TRBV30
d_call: NA
clone_size: few
cdr3_nt: TGTGCCTGGAGTTATAGAGAGACCCAGTACTTC
cdr3_aa: CAWSYRETQYF

j_call: TRBJ2-2
v_call: TRBV9
d_call: TRBD2
clone_size: few
cdr3_nt: TGTGCCAGCAGCGTCATGAGCGGGGGACCCGTGACCGGGGAGCTGTTTTTT
cdr3_aa: CASSVMSGGPVTGELFF

j_call: TRBJ1-1
v_call: TRBV5-1
d_call: NA
clone_size: many
cdr3_nt: TGCGCCAGCAGCTTGGACAGCAAGACTGAAGCTTTCTTT
cdr3_aa: CASSLDSKTEAFF

j_call: TRBJ2-5
v_call: TRBV10-3
d_call: TRBD2
clone_size: many
cdr3_nt: TGTGCCATCAGTGACACCCCGGGCGGGGGAGAGACCCAGTACTTC
cdr3_aa: CAISDTPGGGETQYF

j_call: TRBJ2-2
v_call: TRBV7-2
d_call: NA
clone_size: NA
cdr3_nt: TGTGCCAGCAGCTTACGGGGACGCACCGGGGAGCTGTTTTTT
cdr3_aa: CASSLRGRTGELFF

j_call: TRBJ2-7
v_call: TRBV2
d_call: TRBD2
clone_size: few
cdr3_nt: TGTGCCAGCACTGGGCGGGGGATGGCCTACGAGCAGTACTTC
cdr3_aa: CASTGRGMAYEQYF

j_call: TRBJ2-2
v_call: TRBV5-1
d_call: NA
clone_size: few
cdr3_nt: TGCGCCAGCAGCTACGGGGAAAGGTCCCCCGGGGAGCTGTTTTTT
cdr3_aa: CASSYGERSPGELFF

j_call: TRBJ1-1
v_call: TRBV7-2
d_call: NA
clone_size: many
cdr3_nt: TGTGCCAGCAGCTTAGCCGGGTTCTTGGGGGCTGAAGCTTTCTTT
cdr3_aa: CASSLAGFLGAEAFF

j_call: TRBJ2-7
v_call: TRBV28
d_call: NA
clone_size: many
cdr3_nt: TGTGCCAGCAGTTTATGGCGGGACTCTATCGAGCAGTACTTC
cdr3_aa: CASSLWRDSIEQYF

j_call: TRBJ2-5
v_call: TRBV6-1
d_call: TRBD1
clone_size: many
cdr3_nt: TGTGCCAGCACCCCAAACTTAGGACAGGGCGAGACCCAGTACTTC
cdr3_aa: CASTPNLGQGETQYF

j_call: TRBJ2-7
v_call: TRBV14
d_call: TRBD2
clone_size: NA
cdr3_nt: TGTGCCAGCAGCCAACAGAAGCGGGGGGGCTACGAGCAGTACTTC
cdr3_aa: CASSQQKRGGYEQYF

j_call: TRBJ1-1
v_call: TRBV28
d_call: TRBD1
clone_size: many
cdr3_nt: TGTGCCAGCAGTTTAGGGGACAGGAGGAACACTGAAGCTTTCTTT
cdr3_aa: CASSLGDRRNTEAFF

j_call: TRBJ1-1
v_call: TRBV19
d_call: NA
clone_size: few
cdr3_nt: TGTGCCAGTAGTCCCGAGGAGAACACTGAAGCTTTCTTT
cdr3_aa: CASSPEENTEAFF

j_call: TRBJ2-7
v_call: TRBV10-3
d_call: TRBD1
clone_size: few
cdr3_nt: TGTGCCATCAGTGTAAACCGGGACAGCTCCTCCTACGAGCAGTACTTC
cdr3_aa: CAISVNRDSSSYEQYF

j_call: TRBJ2-6
v_call: TRBV5-5
d_call: NA
clone_size: NA
cdr3_nt: TGTGCCAGCAGCCGCCCGGGGGCTGGGGCCAACGTCCTGACTTTC
cdr3_aa: CASSRPGAGANVLTF

j_call: TRBJ2-5
v_call: TRBV28
d_call: TRBD2
clone_size: NA
cdr3_nt: TGTGCCAGCTCACCGGGACTAGCGGGATTTCAAGAGACCCAGTACTTC
cdr3_aa: CASSPGLAGFQETQYF

j_call: TRBJ1-5
v_call: TRBV28
d_call: NA
clone_size: many
cdr3_nt: TGTGCCAGCAGTTTATCTTACAGATCCAATCAGCCCCAGCATTTT
cdr3_aa: CASSLSYRSNQPQHF

j_call: TRBJ2-7
v_call: TRBV20-1
d_call: TRBD2
clone_size: NA
cdr3_nt: TGCAGTGCTAGAGCTCCCCAAGCGGGAGGCTACGAGCAGTACTTC
cdr3_aa: CSARAPQAGGYEQYF

j_call: TRBJ1-3
v_call: TRBV20-1
d_call: TRBD1
clone_size: few
cdr3_nt: TGCAGTGCCAGGCCACCGTCCGGGACAGCTGGAAACACCATATATTTT
cdr3_aa: CSARPPSGTAGNTIYF

j_call: TRBJ1-2
v_call: TRBV7-2
d_call: NA
clone_size: few
cdr3_nt: TGTGCCAGCAGCCCAGATCCACTGAACTATGGCTACACCTTC
cdr3_aa: CASSPDPLNYGYTF

j_call: TRBJ2-7
v_call: TRBV11-3
d_call: NA
clone_size: many
cdr3_nt: TGTGCCAGCACGGACCGCACCTACGAGCAGTACTTC
cdr3_aa: CASTDRTYEQYF

j_call: TRBJ2-7
v_call: TRBV20-1
d_call: TRBD2
clone_size: NA
cdr3_nt: TGCAGTGCGACCGGGACTAGCTTCGAGCAGTACTTC
cdr3_aa: CSATGTSFEQYF

j_call: TRBJ2-7
v_call: TRBV5-1
d_call: NA
clone_size: NA
cdr3_nt: TGCGCCAGCAGGGGGCTCAAGGTTTTTTTATACGAGCAGTACTTC
cdr3_aa: CASRGLKVFLYEQYF

j_call: TRBJ1-2
v_call: TRBV20-1
d_call: NA
clone_size: few
cdr3_nt: TGCAGTGCTCAGCAAACTACCGGCTATGGCTACACCTTC
cdr3_aa: CSAQQTTGYGYTF

j_call: TRBJ2-4
v_call: TRBV14
d_call: NA
clone_size: few
cdr3_nt: TGTGCCAGCAGCCAAGAACTTGGCCGTCCGACCAAAAACATTCAGTACTTC
cdr3_aa: CASSQELGRPTKNIQYF